These T cell receptor beta chains were read from a single sample in a study of OX40 agonist ivuxolimab in advanced cancers. Here immunoSEQ multiplex PCR was the method, and the copy in TCRdb shows in-frame clones only, minus some. The table lists some 74,000 clones, approximately 85% of them singletons, with 3% to 4.5% in the top ten. The sequences come from CD4+ or CD8+ T cells sorted from blood, collected in a trial of the OX40 agonist ivuxolimab. These receptors were collected from an adult with an advanced solid tumor such as melanoma, head and neck, liver or kidney cancer. The CDR3 runs from the conserved cysteine through the conserved F or W. The order of the fields is J gene, V gene, CDR3 protein.

TRBJ2-5 TRBV25-1 CASSGEYGGKETQYF
TRBJ2-7 TRBV5-4 CASSQERENGYEQYF
TRBJ2-3 TRBV7-9 CASSDLQSSSTDTQYF
TRBJ1-2 TRBV6-1 CASSEAGQGSAGYTF
TRBJ2-3 TRBV19 CASSIEGIAQYF
TRBJ2-7 TRBV5-5 CASSLVQGEQYF
TRBJ2-5 TRBV11-3 CASSLRDRQETQYF
TRBJ2-7 TRBV5-6 CASSLESSNYEQYF
TRBJ2-6 TRBV4-1 CASSQGLSGANVLTF
TRBJ2-2 TRBV9 CASSGPSGRTGELFF
TRBJ2-7 TRBV7-2 CASSLAHFDEQYF
TRBJ2-7 TRBV19 CASSIGLAGFPPRYEQYF
TRBJ2-3 TRBV28 CASSLWDFPDRGFGDTQYF
TRBJ1-5 TRBV28 CASRLNTGSGQPQHF
TRBJ2-3 TRBV28 CASSLTDTQYF
TRBJ2-5 TRBV7-6 CASRSGNSATGGQETQYF
TRBJ1-4 TRBV28 CASSLGTENEKLFF
TRBJ2-3 TRBV11-2 CASSLREWGAGKTQYF
TRBJ2-2 TRBV12-5 CATARGTGELFF
TRBJ2-2 TRBV7-2 CASSLVAGADTGELFF
TRBJ1-2 TRBV19 CASSLQGGVYGYTF
TRBJ1-5 TRBV6-1 CASTVGTFQPQHF
TRBJ2-3 TRBV5-1 CASSRGQGKDTQYF
TRBJ2-2 TRBV19 CASSGMFGGTGELFF
TRBJ2-6 TRBV2 CASSEEAGANVLTF
TRBJ2-7 TRBV6-6 CASLQRDPIYEQYF
TRBJ2-5 TRBV6-5 CASSYPSGGETQYF
TRBJ2-4 TRBV10-2 CASTNSLNIQYF
TRBJ2-2 TRBV6-5 CASKGRGGEPFF
TRBJ2-3 TRBV5-1 CASSQTGSDTQYF
TRBJ2-2 TRBV4-2 CASSNTGELFF
TRBJ2-3 TRBV28 CASSFNGNTDTQYF
TRBJ1-2 TRBV30 CAWSGRWGGYGYTF
TRBJ2-3 TRBV7-2 CASSLLRSSTDTQYF
TRBJ2-2 TRBV9 CASSVFGTTGELFF
TRBJ2-7 TRBV6-1 CASSEGTGGIYEQYF
TRBJ2-7 TRBV4-2 CASSQRGGSATYEQYF
TRBJ2-3 TRBV28 CASSTKRASTDTQYF
TRBJ1-1 TRBV5-4 CASSPHTGETEAFF
TRBJ2-1 TRBV14 CASSQTSGYNEQFF